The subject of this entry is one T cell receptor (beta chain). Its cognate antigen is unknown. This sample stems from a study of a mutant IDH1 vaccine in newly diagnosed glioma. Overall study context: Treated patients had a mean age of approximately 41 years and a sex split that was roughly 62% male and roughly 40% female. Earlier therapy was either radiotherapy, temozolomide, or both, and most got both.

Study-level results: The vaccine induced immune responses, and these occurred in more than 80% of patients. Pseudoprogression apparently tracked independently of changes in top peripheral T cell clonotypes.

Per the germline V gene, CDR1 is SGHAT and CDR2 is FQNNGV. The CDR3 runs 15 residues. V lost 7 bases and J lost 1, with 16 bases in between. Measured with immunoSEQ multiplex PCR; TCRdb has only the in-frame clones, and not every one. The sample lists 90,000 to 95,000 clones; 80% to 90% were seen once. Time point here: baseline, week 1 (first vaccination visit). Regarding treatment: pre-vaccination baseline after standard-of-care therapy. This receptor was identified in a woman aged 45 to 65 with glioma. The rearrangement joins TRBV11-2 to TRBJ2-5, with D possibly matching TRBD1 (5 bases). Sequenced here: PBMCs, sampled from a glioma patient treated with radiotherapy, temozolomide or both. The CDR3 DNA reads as TGTGCCAGCACCCTTATTGGGCAGGGCCAAGAGACCCAGTACTTC. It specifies CASTLIGQGQETQYF.